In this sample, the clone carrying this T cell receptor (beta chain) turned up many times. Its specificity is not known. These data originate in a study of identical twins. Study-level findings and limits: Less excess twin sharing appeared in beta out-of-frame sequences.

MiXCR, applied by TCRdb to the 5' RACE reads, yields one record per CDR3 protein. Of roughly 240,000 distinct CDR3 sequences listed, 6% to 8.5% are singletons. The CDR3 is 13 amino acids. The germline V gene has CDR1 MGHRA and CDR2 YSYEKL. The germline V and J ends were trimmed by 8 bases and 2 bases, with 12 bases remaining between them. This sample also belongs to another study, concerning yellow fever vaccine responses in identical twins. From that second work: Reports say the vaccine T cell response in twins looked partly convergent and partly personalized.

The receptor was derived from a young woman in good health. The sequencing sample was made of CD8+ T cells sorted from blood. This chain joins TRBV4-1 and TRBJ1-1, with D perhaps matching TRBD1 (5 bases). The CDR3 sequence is CASGIGVNTEAFF. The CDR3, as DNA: TGCGCCAGCGGTATAGGGGTAAACACTGAAGCTTTCTTT.